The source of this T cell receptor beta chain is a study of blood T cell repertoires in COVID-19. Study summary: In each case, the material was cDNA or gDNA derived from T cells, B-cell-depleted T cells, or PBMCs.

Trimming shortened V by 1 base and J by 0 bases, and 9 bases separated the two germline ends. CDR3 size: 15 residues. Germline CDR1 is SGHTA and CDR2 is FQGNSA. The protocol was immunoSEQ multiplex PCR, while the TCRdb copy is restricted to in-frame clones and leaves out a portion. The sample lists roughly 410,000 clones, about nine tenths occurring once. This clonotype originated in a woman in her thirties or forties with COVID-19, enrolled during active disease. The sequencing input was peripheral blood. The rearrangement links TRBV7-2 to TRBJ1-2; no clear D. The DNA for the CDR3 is TGTGCCAGCAGCTTAGGAGGCGGGACTAACTATGGCTACACCTTC. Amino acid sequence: CASSLGGGTNYGYTF. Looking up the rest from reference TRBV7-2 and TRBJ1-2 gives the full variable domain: GAGVSQSPSNKVTEKGKDVELRCDPISGHTALYWYRQSLGQGLEFLIYFQGNSAPDKSGLPSDRFSAERTGGSVSTLTIQRTQQEDSAVYLCASSLGGGTNYGYTFGSGTRLTVV.